The clone carrying this T cell receptor (beta chain) was seen repeatedly, ten times or more. The source of the sample is a study of tumor and adjacent non-tumor tissue in lung cancer. Turning to the study itself: Patients comprised about a dozen adenocarcinoma, a couple of squamous cell carcinoma and 1 small cell lung cancer. Approximately 4.2 million productive TCRbeta reads were obtained per sample on average.

The template was RNA from unsorted bulk tissue. This non-tumor lung sample came from over 3 cm beyond the tumor edge. Between August and November 2014, newly diagnosed, chemotherapy-naive lung cancer patients underwent thoracic surgery in China. Three rounds of nested PCR, following a modified ARM-PCR protocol, produced the TCRbeta library. Via MiXCR, TCRdb re-called the multiplex PCR reads, giving one row per CDR3 protein. The sample consists of approximately 120,000 distinct CDR3 sequences, 62% of them appearing once. Sequences were obtained from distant non-tumor lung tissue. The sequence was obtained from a man aged 55-75 years with non-small cell lung cancer.

The DNA of the CDR3 is TGTGCCAGCAGTTTATCCGGGACTAGCGGGCTAAATACGCAGTATTTT. It specifies CASSLSGTSGLNTQYF. The genes are TRBV28 and TRBJ2-3; 12 bases fit TRBD2. The V gene end was trimmed by 1 base and the J gene end by 7 bases; junction bases not matched to a gene: 6. The CDR3 covers 16 residues. Germline V lookup: CDR1 MDHEN, CDR2 SYDVKM.